Listed below are T cell receptor beta chains from one sample, sequenced in a study of Tregs in tolerant kidney transplant recipients. Only in-frame clones appear in the TCRdb table, and some are missing; sequencing was by immunoSEQ multiplex PCR. Among tens of thousands of clones listed, around 90% were seen once. Source: CD8+ T cells from blood (PBMCs), taken 24 months after the transplant. The receptor set was obtained from a human patient who received a combined kidney and bone marrow transplant. Some T cells may arise from the graft donor. Both conserved end residues are part of each CDR3. The D gene is left open where the match is weak. A row's size may be missing; if present it is once, few, many or a size class.

TRBV19	TRBJ2-7	NA	NA	14	TGTGCCAGTAGTATAGCTTTGGCGGGCCACGAGCAGTACTTC	CASSIALAGHEQYF
TRBV27	TRBJ1-5	NA	NA	14	TGTGCCAGCGGTCAGGGATATAGCAATCAGCCCCAGCATTTT	CASGQGYSNQPQHF
TRBV19	TRBJ1-2	TRBD1	NA	15	TGTGCCAGTACCCTGGGACAGGTCCCCTACTATGGCTACACCTTC	CASTLGQVPYYGYTF
TRBV19	TRBJ2-1	NA	few	13	TGTGCCAGTATGGCGGACTCCTACAATGAGCAGTTCTTC	CASMADSYNEQFF
TRBV4-3	TRBJ2-7	TRBD2	NA	15	TGCGCCAGCTCAAGTTCACTAGCGGGGGCCTACGAGCAGTACTTC	CASSSSLAGAYEQYF
TRBV28	TRBJ2-3	NA	once	10	TGTGCCACCTTTAGTGGTACGCAGTATTTT	CATFSGTQYF
TRBV28	TRBJ2-7	NA	NA	14	TGTGCCAGCACCCCTCAGGGGAGCTCCTACGAGCAGTACTTC	CASTPQGSSYEQYF
TRBV11-3	TRBJ1-1	NA	NA	14	TGTGCCAGCAGCTTGGATGGGGCGAACACTGAAGCTTTCTTT	CASSLDGANTEAFF
TRBV6-5	TRBJ1-2	NA	few	13	TGTGCCAGCAGTAACAGGGAATTTGTCATCTACACCTTC	CASSNREFVIYTF
TRBV4-3	TRBJ2-2	TRBD1	NA	14	TGCGCCAGCAGCCCTGGACAGGGAACCGGGGAGCTGTTTTTT	CASSPGQGTGELFF
TRBV5-1	TRBJ2-7	NA	once	14	TGCGCCAGCAGCTTGACAGGGTTATCCTACGAGCAGTACTTC	CASSLTGLSYEQYF
TRBV9	TRBJ2-5	NA	NA	14	TGTGCCAGCTCCGGCGGGTCGTACCAAGAGACCCAGTACTTC	CASSGGSYQETQYF
TRBV27	TRBJ2-1	NA	NA	13	TGTGCCAGCAGTTTAGTAGGGGGACGGGAGCAGTTCTTC	CASSLVGGREQFF
TRBV7-2	TRBJ2-7	TRBD2	NA	17	TGTGCCAGCAGCCCTAGTTGGGTAGCGGGGGCCTCCTACGAGCAGTACTTC	CASSPSWVAGASYEQYF
TRBV16	TRBJ2-3	TRBD2	once	15	TGTGCCAGCAGCCCCTTCGGGGGGAGCACAGATACGCAGTATTTT	CASSPFGGSTDTQYF
TRBV4-2	TRBJ1-1	NA	few	15	TGTGCCAGCAGCTACCAGCTAGGTGAGATCACTGAAGCTTTCTTT	CASSYQLGEITEAFF
TRBV27	TRBJ2-7	TRBD1	NA	14	TGTGCCAGCGCTTTGGGGACAGGGTGGAACGAGCAGTACTTC	CASALGTGWNEQYF
TRBV11-2	TRBJ2-2	NA	NA	13	TGTGCCAGCAGACCTGGCTTTACCGGGGAGCTGTTTTTT	CASRPGFTGELFF
TRBV6-5	TRBJ1-2	NA	NA	14	TGTGCCAGCAGTCTACTCGGGGGTATCTATGGCTACACCTTC	CASSLLGGIYGYTF
TRBV9	TRBJ2-3	TRBD2	NA	16	TGTGCCAGCAGCGTAGAGGGACTAGCGGGGACAGATACGCAGTATTTT	CASSVEGLAGTDTQYF
TRBV29-1	TRBJ2-5	NA	NA	13	TGCAGCGTTCCGGGGAAGTACCAAGAGACCCAGTACTTC	CSVPGKYQETQYF
TRBV4-1	TRBJ2-1	NA	NA	13	TGCGCCAGCAGCCAAGGTCCTGCTGGCGAGCAGTTCTTC	CASSQGPAGEQFF
TRBV18	TRBJ2-2	TRBD2	NA	18	TGTGCCAGCTCATACCAGCCTATAGCCGGGAGGGCCCACGGGGAGCTGTTTTTT	CASSYQPIAGRAHGELFF
TRBV19	TRBJ2-1	TRBD2	NA	16	TGTGCCAGTAGTACTCTGATTGGACTAGCGGGAGTTGAGCAGTTCTTC	CASSTLIGLAGVEQFF
TRBV12-5	TRBJ2-7	TRBD1	NA	15	TGTGCTAGTGGTTCCTTGGGACAGGGCTCCAGGGAGCAGTACTTC	CASGSLGQGSREQYF
TRBV27	TRBJ1-5	NA	once	13	TGTGCCAGCACTCAGGCCCCGGGGCAGCCCCAGCATTTT	CASTQAPGQPQHF
TRBV5-4	TRBJ2-1	TRBD1	NA	15	TGTGCCAGCAGTCCGTCCGGGACAGTCATGGATGAGCAGTTCTTC	CASSPSGTVMDEQFF
TRBV29-1	TRBJ2-7	NA	NA	13	TGCAGCGTTCCTTATACAGGGCTAAACGAGCAGTACTTC	CSVPYTGLNEQYF
TRBV4-3	TRBJ1-3	NA	NA	13	TGCGCCAGCAGCCAAGATTTATCCCTCACCATATATTTT	CASSQDLSLTIYF
TRBV5-6	TRBJ2-1	NA	NA	11	TGTGCCAGCAGCTTGGGCGTTGAGCAGTTCTTC	CASSLGVEQFF
TRBV13	TRBJ1-5	TRBD1	NA	14	TGTGCCAGCAGCTTAGGGACAGGGGTTCAGCCCCAGCATTTT	CASSLGTGVQPQHF
TRBV7-9	TRBJ2-7	TRBD2	NA	18	TGTGCCAGCAGTCCGTATTTGGGACTAGCGGGAGGCTCCTACGAGCAGTACTTC	CASSPYLGLAGGSYEQYF
TRBV30	TRBJ1-4	TRBD1	NA	14	TGTGCCTGGGGACAGGGAGAGACTAATGAAAAACTGTTTTTT	CAWGQGETNEKLFF
TRBV10-3	TRBJ2-3	TRBD2	NA	21	TGTGCCATCAGTGGCCTAGCGGGAGGGCCGGTTAATATGGAAGGCACAGATACGCAGTATTTT	CAISGLAGGPVNMEGTDTQYF
TRBV7-9	TRBJ2-3	NA	NA	14	TGTGCCAGCAGCCACCTTAGAGGCACAGATACGCAGTATTTT	CASSHLRGTDTQYF
TRBV2	TRBJ2-3	TRBD1	medium-sized	15	TGTGCCAGCAGTGGGACAGGGGCCTACACAGATACGCAGTATTTT	CASSGTGAYTDTQYF
TRBV27	TRBJ2-7	TRBD1	NA	16	TGTGCCAGCAGTTTTTCAACGGGACAGAAGTACTACGAGCAGTACTTC	CASSFSTGQKYYEQYF
TRBV27	TRBJ2-1	NA	few	13	TGTGCCAGCAGTTCGTCGACTCTCTATGAGCAGTTCTTC	CASSSSTLYEQFF
TRBV9	TRBJ2-1	TRBD2	NA	15	TGTGCCAGCAGCGTAGAGGCTAGCGGTTACAATGAGCAGTTCTTC	CASSVEASGYNEQFF
TRBV29-1	TRBJ2-7	TRBD2	once	14	TGCAGCGTTGAATTCCAGCGGGGGGATTACGAGCAGTACTTC	CSVEFQRGDYEQYF
TRBV27	TRBJ1-5	NA	NA	13	TGTGCCAGCGGGGCTTATAGCAATCAGCCCCAGCATTTT	CASGAYSNQPQHF
TRBV2	TRBJ2-3	NA	NA	15	TGTGCCAGCAGTGATTCGGGGTATATGGGAGATACGCAGTATTTT	CASSDSGYMGDTQYF
TRBV6-5	TRBJ2-1	TRBD1	NA	14	TGTGCCAGCAACGGACAGGGGACCCTCAATGAGCAGTTCTTC	CASNGQGTLNEQFF
TRBV5-1	TRBJ2-1	TRBD2	NA	15	TGCGCCAGCAGCGCGGGACTAGCGGCTAACAATGAGCAGTTCTTC	CASSAGLAANNEQFF
TRBV5-1	TRBJ2-3	TRBD1	NA	15	TGCGCCAGCAGCCCCCGGGACAGGGGGACAGATACGCAGTATTTT	CASSPRDRGTDTQYF
TRBV11-2	TRBJ1-1	NA	NA	12	TGTGCCAGCAGCCACCAGGGCCGGGAAGCTTTCTTT	CASSHQGREAFF
TRBV14	TRBJ2-5	TRBD2	NA	14	TGTGCCAGCAGCCCTCGGGGGGACCAAGAGACCCAGTACTTC	CASSPRGDQETQYF
TRBV4-2	TRBJ2-7	NA	NA	15	TGTGCCAGCAGCTCCCAGGTGGGGGCTTCGACCTGGCAGTACTTC	CASSSQVGASTWQYF
TRBV5-1	TRBJ1-1	NA	NA	13	TGCGCCAGCAGCTTGCCAGGGTACACTGAAGCTTTCTTT	CASSLPGYTEAFF
TRBV9	TRBJ2-7	TRBD1	NA	15	TGTGCCAGCAGCGCCGCGGACAGGGGGCTTTACGAGCAGTACTTC	CASSAADRGLYEQYF
TRBV11-1	TRBJ2-5	NA	NA	15	TGTGCCAGCAGCTTTGGAGGACGCCCACAAGAGACCCAGTACTTC	CASSFGGRPQETQYF
TRBV27	TRBJ2-7	NA	once	13	TGTGCCAGCAGCGTTTCTGAGGGCCACGAGCAGTACTTC	CASSVSEGHEQYF
TRBV5-6	TRBJ1-1	NA	once	14	TGTGCCAGCAGCCCTGACCCCAGGGCCACTGAAGCTTTCTTT	CASSPDPRATEAFF
TRBV4-1	TRBJ2-3	TRBD2	NA	15	TGCGCCAGCAGCCAAGAACAGCGGGAGGCGAATACGCAGTATTTT	CASSQEQREANTQYF